Shown below are 5 T cell receptor beta chains from a single sample sequenced in a study of regulatory T cells in long-lasting Graves disease. With iRepertoire HTBI primers and Arm-PCR of CDR3 regions, TCR beta libraries were built. TCRdb fed the multiplex PCR reads into MiXCR, producing one record per CDR3 protein. The sample includes 300,000 to 450,000 distinct CDR3 sequences, roughly 16% seen only once; the top ten take 22%. Documented time point: newly diagnosed GD, antithyroid drugs for less than 3 months. With RNA extracted from PBMCs as input, the TCR library was made. Sequenced material: peripheral blood mononuclear cells (PBMCs), taken at new diagnosis, from a patient treated with antithyroid drugs. These receptors were taken from a female donor with Graves disease.

V and J are TRBV12-3 or TRBV12-4 and TRBJ1-3; D remains ambiguous. Between the trimmed V and J ends, which lost 0 bases and 0 bases, there was a span of 6 bases. The CDR3 runs to 15 residues. The CDR3 DNA reads as TGTGCCAGCAGTTTAGCAGGAAGCTCTGGAAACACCATATATTTT. It yields the protein CASSLAGSSGNTIYF.

This clonotype was recorded at least ten times. The chain has TRBV15 and TRBJ2-4, with a possible D match to TRBD1 (6 bases). Germline CDR1 and CDR2: LNHNV and YYDKDF (reference sequence). V lost 3 bases, J lost 8 bases, and 14 bases lay in between. The CDR3 length is 14 residues. As DNA, the CDR3 is TGTGCCACCAGCAGGTGGGACACCGGGGACATTCAGTACTTC. The encoded protein is CATSRWDTGDIQYF.

This clonotype was counted ten times or more. The chain recombines TRBV29-1 with TRBJ2-5; 13 nucleotides line up with TRBD2. CDR1 SQVTM and CDR2 ANQGSEA come from the germline V gene. The CDR3 loop spans 17 amino acids. The trim removed 3 bases at V and 5 bases at J, leaving 12 bases unmatched. The CDR3 region is CSVEDPGTSGEVETQYF. The CDR3, as DNA: TGCAGCGTTGAGGACCCCGGGACTAGCGGGGAAGTGGAGACCCAGTACTTC.

This clonotype has just a few counts. The rearrangement joins TRBV27 to TRBJ2-3; D call uncertain. The CDR3 is 11 residues long. V lost 5 bases to trimming and J lost 5 bases, with 5 bases between them. Germline CDR1 MNHEY, CDR2 SMNVEV (reference sequence). This CDR3 is CASSNGDTQYF. CDR3 coding DNA: TGTGCCAGCAGTAACGGAGATACGCAGTATTTT.

This clonotype was counted at least ten times. V and J are TRBV7-9 and TRBJ2-3, with 11 bases fitting TRBD2. V shed 4 bases and J 2 bases; nucleotides not matched to a gene: 2. The length of the CDR3 is 15 residues. Germline V lookup: CDR1 SEHNR, CDR2 FQNEAQ (reference sequence). The CDR3 DNA reads TGTGCCAGCAGCTCTAGCGGGAGGCCCACAGATACGCAGTATTTT. Translated, it gives CASSSSGRPTDTQYF.